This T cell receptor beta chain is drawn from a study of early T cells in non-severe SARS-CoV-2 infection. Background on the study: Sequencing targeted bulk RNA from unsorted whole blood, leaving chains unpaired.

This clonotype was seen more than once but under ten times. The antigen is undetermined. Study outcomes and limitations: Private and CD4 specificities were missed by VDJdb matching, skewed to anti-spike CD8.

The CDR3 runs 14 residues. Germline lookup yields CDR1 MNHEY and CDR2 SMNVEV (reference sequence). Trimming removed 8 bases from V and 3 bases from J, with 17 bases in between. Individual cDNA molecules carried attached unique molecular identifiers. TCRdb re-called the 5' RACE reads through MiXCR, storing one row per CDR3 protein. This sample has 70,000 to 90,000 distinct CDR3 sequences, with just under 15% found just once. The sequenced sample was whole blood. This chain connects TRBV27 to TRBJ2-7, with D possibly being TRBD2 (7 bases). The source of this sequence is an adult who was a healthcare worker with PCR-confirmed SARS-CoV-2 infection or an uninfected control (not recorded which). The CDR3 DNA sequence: TGTGCCAGCGAGGGGGGGGACCGCCGCTACGAGCAGTACTTC. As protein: CASEGGDRRYEQYF.